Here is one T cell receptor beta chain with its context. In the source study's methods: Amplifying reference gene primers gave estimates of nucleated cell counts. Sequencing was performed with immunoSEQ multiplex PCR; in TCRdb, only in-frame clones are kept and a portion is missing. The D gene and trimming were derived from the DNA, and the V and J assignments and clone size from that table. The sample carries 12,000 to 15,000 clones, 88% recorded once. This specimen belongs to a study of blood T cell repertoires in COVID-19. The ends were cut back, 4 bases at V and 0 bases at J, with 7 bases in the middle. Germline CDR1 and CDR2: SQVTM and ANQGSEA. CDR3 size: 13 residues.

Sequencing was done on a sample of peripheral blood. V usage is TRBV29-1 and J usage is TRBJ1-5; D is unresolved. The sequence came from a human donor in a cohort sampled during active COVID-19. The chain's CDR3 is CSVGQYSNQPQHF. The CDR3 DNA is TGCAGCGTTGGACAATATAGCAATCAGCCCCAGCATTTT. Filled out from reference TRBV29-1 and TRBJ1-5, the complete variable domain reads SAVISQKPSRDICQRGTSLTIQCQVDSQVTMMFWYRQQPGQSLTLIATANQGSEATYESGFVIDKFPISRPNLTFSTLTVSNMSPEDSSIYLCSVGQYSNQPQHFGDGTRLSIL.